The rows below give T cell receptor beta chains drawn from one sample of a study of T cells in Graves' hyperthyroidism and ophthalmopathy. TCRdb ran MiXCR on the multiplex PCR reads and lists one entry per CDR3 protein. The table lists around 700,000 distinct CDR3 sequences, 35% of them singletons. Material: blood. These receptors all stem from a woman aged 40-49 years with Graves' hyperthyroidism. Both conserved end residues are part of each CDR3. The order of the fields is V gene, J gene, CDR3 protein.

v_gene: TRBV5-4; j_gene: TRBJ2-2; CDR3aa: CASSPPLTNTGELFF
v_gene: TRBV11-1; j_gene: TRBJ1-4; CDR3aa: CASSLAEANNEKLLF
v_gene: TRBV9; j_gene: TRBJ1-4; CDR3aa: CASSPRASGATNEKLFF
v_gene: TRBV20-1; j_gene: TRBJ1-4; CDR3aa: CSASGGSNEKLFF
v_gene: TRBV29-1; j_gene: TRBJ1-1; CDR3aa: CSLGRPNTEAFF
v_gene: TRBV2; j_gene: TRBJ1-2; CDR3aa: CASSQNRDRADGYTF
v_gene: TRBV5-1; j_gene: TRBJ1-3; CDR3aa: CAGSLPGQSGNTIYF
v_gene: TRBV6-5; j_gene: TRBJ1-3; CDR3aa: CASSYTAFSGNTIYF
v_gene: TRBV7-2; j_gene: TRBJ2-5; CDR3aa: CASSYRGQGAEETQYF
v_gene: TRBV20-1; j_gene: TRBJ2-5; CDR3aa: CSAPRWEYEETQYF
v_gene: TRBV29-1; j_gene: TRBJ2-3; CDR3aa: CGWTGSITDTQYF
v_gene: TRBV4-1; j_gene: TRBJ1-3; CDR3aa: CASSRVWRDSGNTIYF
v_gene: TRBV25-1; j_gene: TRBJ2-5; CDR3aa: CASGIRFETQYF
v_gene: TRBV4-1; j_gene: TRBJ1-2; CDR3aa: CASSPYQGSDYGYTF
v_gene: TRBV20-1; j_gene: TRBJ1-5; CDR3aa: CSAGGVGIYQPQHF
v_gene: TRBV6-5; j_gene: TRBJ1-5; CDR3aa: CASSFQQSNQPQHF
v_gene: TRBV5-6; j_gene: TRBJ1-1; CDR3aa: CASSSWTRGRTEAFF
v_gene: TRBV2; j_gene: TRBJ1-4; CDR3aa: CASNLPLLTGATNEKLFF
v_gene: TRBV4-3; j_gene: TRBJ1-4; CDR3aa: CASSSRTSGGTEKLFF
v_gene: TRBV20-1; j_gene: TRBJ1-1; CDR3aa: CSIMNTEAFF
v_gene: TRBV7-2; j_gene: TRBJ1-6; CDR3aa: CASSFPSGGNSPLHF
v_gene: TRBV11-1; j_gene: TRBJ1-1; CDR3aa: CASSLALSSEAFF
v_gene: TRBV10-2; j_gene: TRBJ2-5; CDR3aa: CATGGVGAEETQYF
v_gene: TRBV6-5; j_gene: TRBJ2-7; CDR3aa: CASSYGGSSGSYEQYF
v_gene: TRBV20-1; j_gene: TRBJ2-5; CDR3aa: CSILRLDTQYF
v_gene: TRBV9; j_gene: TRBJ1-5; CDR3aa: CASSPQVRGDQPQHF
v_gene: TRBV4-2; j_gene: TRBJ2-5; CDR3aa: CASSQDLREGQTQYF
v_gene: TRBV6-5; j_gene: TRBJ2-2; CDR3aa: CASSYSAGRNTGELFF
v_gene: TRBV7-2; j_gene: TRBJ2-3; CDR3aa: CASSFAPTDTQYF
v_gene: TRBV5-1; j_gene: TRBJ1-1; CDR3aa: CASTLGGRWNTEAFF
v_gene: TRBV4-3; j_gene: TRBJ1-1; CDR3aa: CASSQSTAWDTEAFF
v_gene: TRBV7-3; j_gene: TRBJ2-5; CDR3aa: CASSLTWSSRGEETQYF
v_gene: TRBV7-2; j_gene: TRBJ1-6; CDR3aa: CAGSFRDREHSPLHF
v_gene: TRBV20-1; j_gene: TRBJ1-1; CDR3aa: CSAPGTGGFYTEAFF
v_gene: TRBV12-3/TRBV12-4; j_gene: TRBJ1-1; CDR3aa: CASSHRGGGFAEAFF
v_gene: TRBV6-2/TRBV6-3; j_gene: TRBJ1-5; CDR3aa: CASSYRAQPQHF
v_gene: TRBV9; j_gene: TRBJ2-5; CDR3aa: CASSWRVGETQYF
v_gene: TRBV19; j_gene: TRBJ1-1; CDR3aa: CASLHWDDGAFF
v_gene: TRBV7-2; j_gene: TRBJ1-2; CDR3aa: CASSLGLGDNYGYTF
v_gene: TRBV7-2; j_gene: TRBJ1-5; CDR3aa: CASSLDRGISNQPQHF
v_gene: TRBV7-9; j_gene: TRBJ2-6; CDR3aa: CASSLTESSGANVLTF
v_gene: TRBV12-3/TRBV12-4; j_gene: TRBJ1-4; CDR3aa: CASSPLTNEKLFF
v_gene: TRBV6-5; j_gene: TRBJ1-1; CDR3aa: CASSYSGEEVFF
v_gene: TRBV6-6; j_gene: TRBJ2-7; CDR3aa: CASRRDTGPESSYEQYF
v_gene: TRBV28; j_gene: TRBJ1-5; CDR3aa: CASRLGQGAHQPQHF
v_gene: TRBV2; j_gene: TRBJ1-2; CDR3aa: CASSTGGGYGYTF
v_gene: TRBV20-1; j_gene: TRBJ1-1; CDR3aa: CSARADTEAFF
v_gene: TRBV2; j_gene: TRBJ1-1; CDR3aa: CASSEGGGAGNTEAFF
v_gene: TRBV7-2; j_gene: TRBJ2-7; CDR3aa: CASSPTGTGFSEQYF